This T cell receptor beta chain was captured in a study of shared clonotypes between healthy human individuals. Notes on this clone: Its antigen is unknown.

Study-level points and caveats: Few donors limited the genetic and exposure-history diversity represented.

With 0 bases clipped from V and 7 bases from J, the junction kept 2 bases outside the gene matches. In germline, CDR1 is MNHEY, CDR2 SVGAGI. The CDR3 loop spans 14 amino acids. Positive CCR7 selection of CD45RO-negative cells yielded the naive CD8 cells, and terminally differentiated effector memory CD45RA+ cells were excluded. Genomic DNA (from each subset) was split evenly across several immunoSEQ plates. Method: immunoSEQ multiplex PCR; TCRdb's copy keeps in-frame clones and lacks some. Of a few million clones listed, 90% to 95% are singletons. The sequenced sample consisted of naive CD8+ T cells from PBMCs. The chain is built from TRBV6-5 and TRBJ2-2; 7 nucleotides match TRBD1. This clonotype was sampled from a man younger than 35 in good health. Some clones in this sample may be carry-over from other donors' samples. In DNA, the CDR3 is TGTGCCAGCAGTTACTCGGGGGACAGCGGGGAGCTGTTTTTT. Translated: CASSYSGDSGELFF.